Described below is a single TCR beta chain sequence and its context. Time point described: pre-sensitization, week 0. Treatment of the sample: therapeutic diphenylcyclopropenone sensitization with weekly scalp DPC. Those who donated were patients with alopecia, 18 to 70 years of age, and suitable for DPC. Each CDR3 protein is one row after TCRdb ran MiXCR on the RACE reads. The top ten clones hold 2% to 3% of a sample with 200,000 to 300,000 distinct CDR3 sequences, approximately 8.4% of them seen once. The data belong to a study of human T cells and chemical hapten exposure. Looking at the study overall: Small discrepancies in pooled library volume mainly accounted for the varying TCR yields per sample.

This CDR3 has 18 residues. Germline V gene lookup returns CDR1 SEHNR and CDR2 FQNEAQ (reference sequence). Trimming at V came to 4 bases and at J to 0 bases, leaving 9 bases not matched to a gene. The source was whole blood, collected in connection with sensitization to the hapten diphenylcyclopropenone (DPC). This TCR was sampled from a middle-aged woman with alopecia areata. Some clones in this sample may be carry-over from other donors' samples. The rearrangement links TRBV7-9 to TRBJ2-3; 11 bases are shared with TRBD1. The CDR3 sequence is CASSSSIGQGASTDTQYF. The DNA for the CDR3 is TGTGCCAGCAGCTCCTCTATTGGACAGGGGGCCAGCACAGATACGCAGTATTTT. Using reference TRBV7-9 and TRBJ2-3 for the parts outside the CDR3, the full variable domain is DTGVSQNPRHKITKRGQNVTFRCDPISEHNRLYWYRQTLGQGPEFLTYFQNEAQLEKSRLLSDRFSAERPKGSFSTLEIQRTEQGDSAMYLCASSSSIGQGASTDTQYFGPGTRLTVL.